The 9 T cell receptor beta chains presented below share a single source sample, sequenced in a study of control samples from healthy donors and cancer patients. Produced via immunoSEQ multiplex PCR; TCRdb's table is partial and in-frame only. This sample carries over 200,000 clones, approximately 80% of them seen once, and the ten largest clones take about an eighth. Sequencing was performed on PBMCs. The receptors shown here come from a woman aged 60-75 years with lung cancer.

V and J are TRBV2 and TRBJ1-2; D remains ambiguous. CDR3 size: 13 residues. The V and J ends lost 6 bases and 3 bases respectively, with 11 bases between them. CDR1 is SNHLY, CDR2 FYNNEI, per germline. CDR3 protein: CASRERIDYGYTF. Here the CDR3 DNA reads TGTGCCAGCAGGGAGCGGATCGACTATGGCTACACCTTC.

This clone has just a few counts. The V call is TRBV3-1 (or the pseudogene TRBV3-2), the J call TRBJ1-5; D is perhaps TRBD1 (5 bases). Germline values: CDR1 LGHDT, CDR2 YNNKEL (reference sequence). V shed 2 bases and J shed 5 bases, with 19 bases lying between them. The CDR3 totals 17 residues. CDR3 region: CASSQRGGGKYDQPQHF. In DNA, the CDR3 is TGTGCCAGCAGCCAACGGGGGGGAGGGAAATACGATCAGCCCCAGCATTTT.

The V gene is TRBV29-1, the J gene TRBJ2-3, with no clear D. The germline CDR1 and CDR2 sequences are SQVTM and ANQGSEA. The CDR3 totals 14 residues. Trimming cost V 7 bases and J 0 bases, with 14 bases left between them. The CDR3 protein is CSAYGPGSTDTQYF. The CDR3 DNA reads as TGCAGCGCCTATGGACCAGGAAGCACAGATACGCAGTATTTT.

This clone was seen only once. The CDR3 region has the DNA TGTGCCAGCAGTTTAGGGGGTCAGCCCCAGCATTTT. Its protein is CASSLGGQPQHF. The rearrangement uses TRBV12-3 or TRBV12-4 and TRBJ1-5; D is undetermined. Trimming removed 1 base at V and 6 bases at J, with 4 bases between. The CDR3 sequence is 12 residues long.

This clone was detected only a few times. The V gene is TRBV28, the J gene TRBJ2-1; the D gene is possibly TRBD2 (6 bases). CDR3 size: 16 residues. CDR1 and CDR2 from the germline V gene are MDHEN and SYDVKM. Trimming removed 4 bases at V and 0 bases at J, with 13 bases between. CDR3 sequence: CASSSAGRLSYNEQFF. Here the CDR3 DNA reads TGTGCCAGCAGTTCTGCGGGGAGGCTCTCCTACAATGAGCAGTTCTTC.

The chain joins TRBV11-1 to TRBJ2-1; TRBD2 aligns across 8 bases. The CDR3 contains 15 residues. Trimming took 3 bases from V and 7 from J; bases not matched to a gene: 8. Germline assignment: CDR1 SGHAT and CDR2 FQDESV (reference sequence). The CDR3 is CASSFGAGEVNEQFF. The DNA of the CDR3 is TGTGCCAGCAGCTTCGGAGCGGGAGAAGTAAATGAGCAGTTCTTC.

The rearrangement uses TRBV18 and TRBJ2-1, with no clear D. The CDR3 sequence is 11 residues long. With 4 bases removed from V and 6 bases from J, the gap between germline ends came to 4 bases. CDR1 KGHSH and CDR2 LQKENI come from the germline V gene. DNA of the CDR3: TGTGCCAGCTCACAGACCAATGAGCAGTTCTTC. Residues: CASSQTNEQFF. The variable domain in full, with the rest retrieved from reference TRBV18 and TRBJ2-1, is NAGVMQNPRHLVRRRGQEARLRCSPMKGHSHVYWYRQLPEEGLKFMVYLQKENIIDESGMPKERFSAEFPKEGPSILRIQQVVRGDSAAYFCASSQTNEQFFGPGTRLTVL.

The V gene is TRBV4-1, the J gene TRBJ2-1, with 8 bases that match TRBD1. Trimming at V came to 7 bases and at J to 5 bases, leaving 13 bases not matched to a gene. The CDR3 has 16 amino acids. Germline V CDR1 and CDR2: MGHRA, YSYEKL. The CDR3, as DNA: TGCGCCAGCATCCAGGGGGCGGGCAACCTGAACAATGAGCAGTTCTTC. This encodes CASIQGAGNLNNEQFF.

This clone was observed a handful of times. The rearrangement uses TRBV30 and TRBJ1-4; possible D gene TRBD1, 5 bases. The CDR3 spans 14 residues. Germline CDR1 is GTSNPN and CDR2 is SVGIG (reference sequence). V was pared by 3 bases and J by 7 bases, with 15 bases between. In DNA, the CDR3 is TGTGCCTGGAGCCCCGGGCAGGGAGGTGAAAAACTGTTTTTT. Protein: CAWSPGQGGEKLFF.